This record covers a single T cell receptor (beta chain). V trimming: 5 bases; J trimming: 5 bases; junction bases outside the gene matches: 4. This CDR3 has 12 amino acids. The V gene's germline CDR1 is DFQATT and CDR2 SNEGSKA (reference sequence). The data belong to a study of CD8 T cells in Susac syndrome. Reverse transcription of about 0.5 to 1 ug RNA used random hexamers. TCRdb recomputed calls from the immunoSEQ multiplex PCR reads with MiXCR, one row per CDR3 protein. Among over 100,000 distinct CDR3 sequences listed, around 94% were seen once. Sequenced input: CD8+ T cells from PBMCs. The genes are TRBV20-1 and TRBJ2-7; 9 bases align to TRBD1. The TCR sequence derives from a human donor with Susac syndrome. CDR3 sequence reads: CSAPGTGNEQYF. The CDR3, as DNA: TGCAGTGCTCCCGGGACAGGGAACGAGCAGTACTTC.